The text below deals with one T cell receptor (beta chain). The antigen remains unidentified. These data are taken from a study of follicular helper T cells after annual influenza vaccination. The study's findings and limits: Most later recoveries of Day 7 ICOS+CD38+ clones were ICOS-CD38- cTfh.

Sequenced by immunoSEQ multiplex PCR; TCRdb stores in-frame clones only, minus some. The table includes fewer than 7,500 clones, roughly 85% detected once. Time point described: 2015-2016 season, pre-vaccination. Between about 40 and 100 mL of blood was drawn per time point. The source is an adult who received the influenza vaccine. Here the sequenced sample was CXCR5+ CD38- circulating T follicular helper cells from blood, taken on the day of influenza vaccination. Subset reported: circulating Tfh, non-naive CD4+CXCR5+PD-1+ (ICOS+CD38+ or ICOS-CD38-).

The CDR3 is CASSPIRGVEKAYEQYF. CDR3 bases: TGTGCCAGCTCACCGATCCGGGGAGTGGAAAAGGCCTACGAGCAGTACTTC. The genes are TRBV18 and TRBJ2-7; tentative D call: TRBD2 (5 bases). This CDR3 has 17 residues. Trimming cost V 3 bases and J 2 bases, with 20 bases left between them. Germline CDR1 KGHSH, CDR2 LQKENI.